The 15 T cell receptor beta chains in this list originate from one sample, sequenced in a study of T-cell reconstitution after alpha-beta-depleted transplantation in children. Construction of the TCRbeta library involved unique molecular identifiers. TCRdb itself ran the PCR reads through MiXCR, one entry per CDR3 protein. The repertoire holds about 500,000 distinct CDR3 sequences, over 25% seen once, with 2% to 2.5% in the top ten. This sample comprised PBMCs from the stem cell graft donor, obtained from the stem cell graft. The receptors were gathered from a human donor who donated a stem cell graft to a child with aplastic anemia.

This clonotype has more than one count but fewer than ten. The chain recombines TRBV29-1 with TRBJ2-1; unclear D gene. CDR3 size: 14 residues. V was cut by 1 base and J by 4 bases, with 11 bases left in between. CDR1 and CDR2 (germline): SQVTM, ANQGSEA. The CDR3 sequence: CSVEGLVRYNEQFF. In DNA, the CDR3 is TGCAGCGTTGAAGGGCTAGTCCGTTACAATGAGCAGTTCTTC.

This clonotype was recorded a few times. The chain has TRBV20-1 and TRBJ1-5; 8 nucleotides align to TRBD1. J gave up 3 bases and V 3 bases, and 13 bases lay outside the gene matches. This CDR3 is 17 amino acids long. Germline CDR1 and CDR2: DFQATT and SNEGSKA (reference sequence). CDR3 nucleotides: TGCAGTGCTAGGGATGAGGGACAGGCCCTCCCCAATCAGCCCCAGCATTTT. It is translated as CSARDEGQALPNQPQHF.

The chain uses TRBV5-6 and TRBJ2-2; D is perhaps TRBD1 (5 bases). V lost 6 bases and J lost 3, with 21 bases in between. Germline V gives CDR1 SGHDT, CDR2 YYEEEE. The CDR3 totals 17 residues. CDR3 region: CASIPYSRGAHTGELFF. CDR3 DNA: TGTGCCAGCATCCCTTACAGTAGGGGCGCCCACACCGGGGAGCTGTTTTTT.

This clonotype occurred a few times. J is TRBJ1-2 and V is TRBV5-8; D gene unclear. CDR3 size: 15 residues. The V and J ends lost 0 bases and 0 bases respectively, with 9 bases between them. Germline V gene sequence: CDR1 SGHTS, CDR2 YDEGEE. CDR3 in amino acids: CASSLERLANYGYTF. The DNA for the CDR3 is TGTGCCAGCAGCTTGGAACGGTTAGCTAACTATGGCTACACCTTC.

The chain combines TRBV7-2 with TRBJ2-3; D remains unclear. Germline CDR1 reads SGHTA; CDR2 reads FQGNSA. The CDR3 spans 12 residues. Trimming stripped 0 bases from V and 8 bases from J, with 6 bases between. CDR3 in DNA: TGTGCCAGCAGCTTAGCTGGGGTTACGCAGTATTTT. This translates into CASSLAGVTQYF. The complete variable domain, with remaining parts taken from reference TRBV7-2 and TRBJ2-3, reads GAGVSQSPSNKVTEKGKDVELRCDPISGHTALYWYRQSLGQGLEFLIYFQGNSAPDKSGLPSDRFSAERTGGSVSTLTIQRTQQEDSAVYLCASSLAGVTQYFGPGTRLTVL.

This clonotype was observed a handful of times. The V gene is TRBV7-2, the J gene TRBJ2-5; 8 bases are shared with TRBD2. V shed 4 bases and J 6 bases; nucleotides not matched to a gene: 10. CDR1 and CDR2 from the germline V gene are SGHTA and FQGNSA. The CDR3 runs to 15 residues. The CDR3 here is CASSSTIGLAQTQYF. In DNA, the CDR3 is TGTGCCAGCAGCTCTACTATCGGACTAGCTCAGACCCAGTACTTC. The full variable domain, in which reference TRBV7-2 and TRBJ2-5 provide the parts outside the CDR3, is GAGVSQSPSNKVTEKGKDVELRCDPISGHTALYWYRQSLGQGLEFLIYFQGNSAPDKSGLPSDRFSAERTGGSVSTLTIQRTQQEDSAVYLCASSSTIGLAQTQYFGPGTRLLVL.

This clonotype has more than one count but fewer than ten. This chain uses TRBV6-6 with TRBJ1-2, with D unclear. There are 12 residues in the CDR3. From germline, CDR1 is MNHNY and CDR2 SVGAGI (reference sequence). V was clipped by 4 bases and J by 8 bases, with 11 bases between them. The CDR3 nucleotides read TGTGCCAGCAGTTTGCCCCGGGAAGGCTACACCTTC. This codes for CASSLPREGYTF.

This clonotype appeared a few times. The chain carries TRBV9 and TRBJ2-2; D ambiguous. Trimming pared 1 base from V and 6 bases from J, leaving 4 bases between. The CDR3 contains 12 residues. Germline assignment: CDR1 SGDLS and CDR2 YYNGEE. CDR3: CASSVSAGELFF. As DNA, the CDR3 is TGTGCCAGCAGCGTATCAGCCGGGGAGCTGTTTTTT.

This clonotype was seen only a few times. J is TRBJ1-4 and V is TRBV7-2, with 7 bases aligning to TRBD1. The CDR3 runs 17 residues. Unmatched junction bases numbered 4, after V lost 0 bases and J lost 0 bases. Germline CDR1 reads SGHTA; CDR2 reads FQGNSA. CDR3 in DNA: TGTGCCAGCAGCTTAGCGTCCAGGGGGTCAACTAATGAAAAACTGTTTTTT. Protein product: CASSLASRGSTNEKLFF.

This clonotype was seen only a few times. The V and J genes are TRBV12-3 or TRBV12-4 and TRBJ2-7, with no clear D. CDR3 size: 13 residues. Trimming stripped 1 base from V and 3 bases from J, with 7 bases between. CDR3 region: CASSLGVLYEQYV. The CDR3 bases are TGTGCCAGCAGTTTAGGCGTTCTCTACGAGCAGTACGTC.

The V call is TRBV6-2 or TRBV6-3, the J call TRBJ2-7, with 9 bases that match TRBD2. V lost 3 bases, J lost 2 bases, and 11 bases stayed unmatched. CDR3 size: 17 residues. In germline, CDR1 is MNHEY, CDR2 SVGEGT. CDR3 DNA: TGTGCCAGCAGTTATAAGGTAGCGGGGGAATATACCTACGAGCAGTACGTC. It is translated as CASSYKVAGEYTYEQYV.

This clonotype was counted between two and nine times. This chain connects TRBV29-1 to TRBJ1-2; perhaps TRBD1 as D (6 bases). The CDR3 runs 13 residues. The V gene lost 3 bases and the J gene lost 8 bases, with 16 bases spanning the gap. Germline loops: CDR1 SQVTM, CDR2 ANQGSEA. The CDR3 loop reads CSVEAPGAGGYTF. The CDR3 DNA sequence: TGCAGCGTTGAGGCTCCAGGGGCCGGAGGCTACACCTTC.

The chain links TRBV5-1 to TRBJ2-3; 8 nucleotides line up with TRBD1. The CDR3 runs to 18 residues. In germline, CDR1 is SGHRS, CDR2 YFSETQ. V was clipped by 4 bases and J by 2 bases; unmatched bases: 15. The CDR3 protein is CASSLTSTRQGNTDTQYF. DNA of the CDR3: TGCGCCAGCAGCCTAACCTCCACCCGACAGGGGAACACAGATACGCAGTATTTT. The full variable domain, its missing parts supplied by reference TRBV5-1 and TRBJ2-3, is KAGVTQTPRYLIKTRGQQVTLSCSPISGHRSVSWYQQTPGQGLQFLFEYFSETQRNKGNFPGRFSGRQFSNSRSEMNVSTLELGDSALYLCASSLTSTRQGNTDTQYFGPGTRLTVL.

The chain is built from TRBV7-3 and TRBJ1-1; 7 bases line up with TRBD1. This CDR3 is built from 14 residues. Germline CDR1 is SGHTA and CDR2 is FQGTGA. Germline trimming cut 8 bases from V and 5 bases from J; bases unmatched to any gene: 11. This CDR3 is CASSTQGEWTEAFF. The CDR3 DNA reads TGTGCCAGCTCTACCCAGGGGGAATGGACTGAAGCTTTCTTT.

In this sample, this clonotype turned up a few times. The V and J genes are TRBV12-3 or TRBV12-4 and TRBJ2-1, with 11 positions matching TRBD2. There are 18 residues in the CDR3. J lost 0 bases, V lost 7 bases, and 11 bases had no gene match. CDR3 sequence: CASIKWASGRSSYNEQFF. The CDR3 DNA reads TGTGCCAGCATCAAGTGGGCTAGCGGGAGGAGCTCCTACAATGAGCAGTTCTTC.